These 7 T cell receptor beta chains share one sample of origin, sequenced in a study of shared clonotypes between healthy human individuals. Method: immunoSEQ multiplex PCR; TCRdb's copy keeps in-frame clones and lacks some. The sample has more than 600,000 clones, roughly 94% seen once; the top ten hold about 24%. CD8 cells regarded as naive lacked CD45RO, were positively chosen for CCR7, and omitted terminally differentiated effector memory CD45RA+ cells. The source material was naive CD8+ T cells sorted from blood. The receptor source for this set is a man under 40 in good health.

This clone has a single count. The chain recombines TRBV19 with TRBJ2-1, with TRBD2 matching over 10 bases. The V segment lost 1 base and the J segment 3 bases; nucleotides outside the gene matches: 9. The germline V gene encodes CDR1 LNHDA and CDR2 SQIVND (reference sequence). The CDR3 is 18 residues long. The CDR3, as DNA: TGTGCCAGTAGTATAGGAGGTAGCGGGAGGTCCATCTACAATGAGCAGTTCTTC. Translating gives CASSIGGSGRSIYNEQFF. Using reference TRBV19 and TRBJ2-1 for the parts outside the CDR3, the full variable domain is DGGITQSPKYLFRKEGQNVTLSCEQNLNHDAMYWYRQDPGQGLRLIYYSQIVNDFQKGDIAEGYSVSREKKESFPLTVTSAQKNPTAFYLCASSIGGSGRSIYNEQFFGPGTRLTVL.

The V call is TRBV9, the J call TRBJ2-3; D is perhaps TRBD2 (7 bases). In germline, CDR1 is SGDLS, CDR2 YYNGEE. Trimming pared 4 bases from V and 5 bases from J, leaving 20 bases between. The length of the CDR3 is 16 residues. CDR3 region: CASSPRWGGRQDTQYF. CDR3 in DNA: TGTGCCAGCAGCCCGCGTTGGGGGGGGCGCCAAGATACGCAGTATTTT.

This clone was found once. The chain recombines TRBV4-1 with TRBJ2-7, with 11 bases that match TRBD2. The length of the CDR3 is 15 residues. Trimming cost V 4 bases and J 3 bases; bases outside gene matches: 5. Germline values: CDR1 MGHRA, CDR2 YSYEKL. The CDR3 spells CASSPGLAEFYEQYF. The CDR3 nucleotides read TGCGCCAGCAGCCCGGGACTAGCGGAATTCTACGAGCAGTACTTC.

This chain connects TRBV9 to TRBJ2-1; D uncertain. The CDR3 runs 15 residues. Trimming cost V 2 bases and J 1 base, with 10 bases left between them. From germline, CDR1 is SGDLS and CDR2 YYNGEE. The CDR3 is CASSVLSGSYNEQFF. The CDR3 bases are TGTGCCAGCAGCGTTCTATCCGGGTCCTACAATGAGCAGTTCTTC.

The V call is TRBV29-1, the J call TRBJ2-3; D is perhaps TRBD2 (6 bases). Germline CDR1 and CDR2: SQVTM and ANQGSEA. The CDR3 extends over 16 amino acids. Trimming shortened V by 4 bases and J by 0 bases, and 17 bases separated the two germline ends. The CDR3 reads CSVGGVPPESTDTQYF. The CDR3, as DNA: TGCAGCGTTGGGGGGGTTCCGCCAGAAAGCACAGATACGCAGTATTTT.

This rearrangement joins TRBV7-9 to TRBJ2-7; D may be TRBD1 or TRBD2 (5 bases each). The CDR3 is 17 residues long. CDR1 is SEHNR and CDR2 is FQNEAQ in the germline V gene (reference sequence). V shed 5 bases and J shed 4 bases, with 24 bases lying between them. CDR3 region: CASSRTAAGAKPYEQYF. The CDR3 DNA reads TGTGCCAGCAGCCGTACCGCCGCCGGGGCGAAACCTTACGAGCAGTACTTC.

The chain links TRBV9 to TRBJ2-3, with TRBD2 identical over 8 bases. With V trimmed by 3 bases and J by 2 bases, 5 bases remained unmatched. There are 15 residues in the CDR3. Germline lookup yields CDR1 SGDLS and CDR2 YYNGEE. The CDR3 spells CASSAGGESTDTQYF. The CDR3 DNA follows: TGTGCCAGCAGCGCCGGGGGGGAGTCCACAGATACGCAGTATTTT.